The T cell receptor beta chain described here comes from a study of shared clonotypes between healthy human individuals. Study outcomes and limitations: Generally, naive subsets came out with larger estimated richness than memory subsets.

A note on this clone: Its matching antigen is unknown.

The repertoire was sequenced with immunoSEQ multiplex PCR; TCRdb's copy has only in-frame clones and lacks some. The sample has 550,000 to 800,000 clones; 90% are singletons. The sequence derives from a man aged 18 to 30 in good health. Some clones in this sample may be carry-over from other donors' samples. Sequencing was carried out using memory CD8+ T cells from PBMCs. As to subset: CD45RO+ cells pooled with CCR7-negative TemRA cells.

The CDR3 DNA reads TGTGCCAGCAGTGAAGGGTCATATGTCGAGCAGTACTTC. Its protein product is CASSEGSYVEQYF. The chain uses TRBV2 and TRBJ2-7; D remains ambiguous. This CDR3 is built from 13 residues. V shed 1 base and J shed 6 bases, with 10 bases lying between them. Germline V gives CDR1 SNHLY, CDR2 FYNNEI.